This TCR beta chain was retrieved from a study of blood T cells in healthy people across ages. Looked up from germline, CDR1 is SQVTM and CDR2 is ANQGSEA. The CDR3 length is 12 residues. The V end was cut by 4 bases, the J end by 5 bases, with 9 bases between. The second PCR ran 7 to 11 cycles with a sample-barcoded 5' primer and J-beta primers. With 12 random nucleotides, a template-switch adaptor tagged each individual cDNA molecule. TCRdb ran MiXCR on the 5' RACE reads and lists one entry per CDR3 protein. The data hold roughly 800,000 distinct CDR3 sequences, with roughly 64% observed a single time. The study drew donors from healthy Caucasian individuals in Russia aged about 6 to 90. General study results and limits: Getting older went along with TCR beta diversity per million T cells dropping roughly linearly. The unknown donor CMV status may have confounded expanded clonotype changes.

This clonotype was counted at least ten times. Its target is unknown. The chain recombines TRBV29-1 with TRBJ1-5; unclear D gene. Sample: blood. This TCR was sampled from a man younger than 40 in good health. The CDR3 protein is CSVGGQDQPQHF. The CDR3 DNA sequence: TGCAGCGTTGGGGGTCAGGATCAGCCCCAGCATTTT.